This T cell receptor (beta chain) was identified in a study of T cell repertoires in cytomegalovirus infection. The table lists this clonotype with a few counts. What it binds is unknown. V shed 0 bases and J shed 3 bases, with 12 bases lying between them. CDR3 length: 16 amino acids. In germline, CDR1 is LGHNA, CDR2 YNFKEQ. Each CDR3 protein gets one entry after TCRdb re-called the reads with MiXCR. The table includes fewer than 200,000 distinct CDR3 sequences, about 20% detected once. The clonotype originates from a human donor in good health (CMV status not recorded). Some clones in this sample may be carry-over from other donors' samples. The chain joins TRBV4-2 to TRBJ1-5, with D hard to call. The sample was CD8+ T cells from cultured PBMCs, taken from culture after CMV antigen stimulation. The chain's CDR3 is CASSQDPGQLNQPQHF. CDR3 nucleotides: TGTGCCAGCAGCCAAGATCCCGGGCAGCTCAATCAGCCCCAGCATTTT.